Listed below are T cell receptor beta chains from one sample, sequenced in a study of T cell responses to AZD1222 COVID-19 vaccine. Clones were sequenced by immunoSEQ multiplex PCR, and TCRdb holds only the in-frame ones, with some missing. Here the sample spans some 88,000 clones, under 95% being singletons. The specimen comprised peripheral blood, sampled on day 0 of AZD1222 vaccination. The receptor set was obtained from an adult in good health. Each CDR3 is given with its conserved first and last residue. Fields, in order: D gene, clone size, J gene, V gene, CDR3 protein, CDR3 DNA. A D gene is named only where the DNA matches it firmly. The size of a clone is reported for some rows only, either as once, few or many, or as a class for expanded clones.

-	-	TRBJ1-2	TRBV12-5	CASGRDFYGYTF	TGTGCTAGTGGGCGGGACTTTTATGGCTACACCTTC
-	-	TRBJ1-3	TRBV28	CASSLSLNTIYF	TGTGCCAGCAGTTTATCCCTAAACACCATATATTTT
TRBD2	-	TRBJ2-7	TRBV18	CASSPGTRGTAYEQYF	TGTGCCAGCTCACCAGGGACTAGAGGGACCGCCTACGAGCAGTACTTC
-	-	TRBJ1-2	TRBV9	CASSADSVYTF	TGTGCCAGCAGCGCCGACAGCGTCTACACCTTC
TRBD2	-	TRBJ2-3	TRBV10-3	CAISDLAGGLVADTQYF	TGTGCCATCAGTGACCTAGCGGGAGGACTCGTCGCAGATACGCAGTATTTT
TRBD2	-	TRBJ2-2	TRBV24-1	CATSGLAPTGELFF	TGTGCCACCAGTGGACTAGCGCCCACCGGGGAGCTGTTTTTT
-	-	TRBJ1-1	TRBV25-1	CASSPIGRANTEAFF	TGTGCCAGCAGCCCAATAGGCAGGGCGAACACTGAAGCTTTCTTT
TRBD2	-	TRBJ2-3	TRBV3-1/TRBV3-2	CASRRENGRASDTQYF	TGTGCCAGCAGGAGGGAGAATGGGAGGGCCTCAGATACGCAGTATTTT
TRBD2	-	TRBJ2-7	TRBV11-2	CASSSPREGSWEQYF	TGTGCCAGCAGCTCTCCCCGGGAGGGCTCGTGGGAGCAGTACTTC
-	-	TRBJ2-4	TRBV7-2	CASSLGGHRGDIQYF	TGTGCCAGCAGCTTAGGGGGACACCGGGGGGACATTCAGTACTTC
-	-	TRBJ1-2	TRBV7-9	CASSLAGYGYTF	TGTGCCAGCAGCTTAGCAGGGTATGGCTACACCTTC
TRBD2	once	TRBJ2-1	TRBV11-1	CASSLTSVEQFF	TGTGCCAGCAGCCTTACTAGCGTAGAGCAGTTCTTC
TRBD2	-	TRBJ2-2	TRBV7-8	CASSRGGPWTGELFF	TGTGCCAGCAGCCGGGGAGGGCCGTGGACCGGGGAGCTGTTTTTT
-	-	TRBJ1-2	TRBV18	CASSSQGTDYGYTF	TGTGCCAGCTCATCACAGGGTACGGACTATGGCTACACCTTC
-	-	TRBJ1-1	TRBV18	CASSPGRGGAFF	TGTGCCAGCTCACCAGGGAGAGGTGGAGCTTTCTTT
-	-	TRBJ1-5	TRBV5-1	CASSTGADQPQHF	TGCGCCAGCAGCACCGGGGCGGATCAGCCCCAGCATTTT
-	-	TRBJ2-1	TRBV10-3	CAISESDTNEQFF	TGTGCCATCAGTGAGTCGGATACCAATGAGCAGTTCTTC
TRBD1	-	TRBJ2-7	TRBV7-9	CASSLEQGTEQYF	TGTGCCAGCAGCTTGGAACAGGGGACCGAGCAGTACTTC
-	-	TRBJ2-1	TRBV15	CATSRDLVGLTYNEQFF	TGTGCCACCAGCAGAGATTTGGTTGGACTAACCTACAATGAGCAGTTCTTC
TRBD1	-	TRBJ2-7	TRBV2	CASSSGQGAASYEQYF	TGTGCCAGCAGCTCCGGACAGGGGGCGGCGTCCTACGAGCAGTACTTC
TRBD2	-	TRBJ2-3	TRBV27	CASSPRLAGVFYNTDTQYF	TGTGCCAGCAGTCCGAGACTAGCGGGAGTGTTCTATAATACAGATACGCAGTATTTT
TRBD1	once	TRBJ1-2	TRBV3-1/TRBV3-2	CASSQDSGGYGYTF	TGTGCCAGCAGCCAAGATTCAGGGGGCTATGGCTACACCTTC
-	-	TRBJ2-7	TRBV7-2	CASSLAGAGITYEQYF	TGTGCCAGCAGCTTAGCGGGGGCAGGGATTACCTACGAGCAGTACTTC
-	-	TRBJ2-3	TRBV27	CASSPRPTDTQYF	TGTGCCAGCAGTCCCCGACCAACAGATACGCAGTATTTT
-	-	TRBJ1-5	TRBV6-5	CASARAYSNQPQHF	TGTGCCAGCGCGAGAGCTTATAGCAATCAGCCCCAGCATTTT
TRBD1	-	TRBJ1-2	TRBV29-1	CSVRDRNYGYTF	TGCAGCGTGAGGGACAGGAACTATGGCTACACCTTC
TRBD1	-	TRBJ2-7	TRBV7-9	CASRYRDSYEQYF	TGTGCCAGCAGATACCGGGACAGCTACGAGCAGTACTTC
-	-	TRBJ1-2	TRBV29-1	CSVERGSPNYGYTF	TGCAGCGTTGAACGAGGGAGCCCAAACTATGGCTACACCTTC
TRBD1	once	TRBJ1-1	TRBV28	CASSTGQGFDEAFF	TGTGCCAGCAGCACGGGACAGGGGTTTGATGAAGCTTTCTTT
-	-	TRBJ2-5	TRBV10-3	CAISEWGTKGEETQYF	TGTGCCATCAGTGAGTGGGGGACAAAGGGTGAGGAGACCCAGTACTTC
-	-	TRBJ1-1	TRBV7-8	CASSSQGAAFF	TGTGCCAGCAGCTCACAGGGTGCGGCTTTCTTT
TRBD1	-	TRBJ1-2	TRBV7-2	CASSLGQGGANYGYTF	TGTGCCAGCAGCCTCGGACAGGGCGGCGCTAACTATGGCTACACCTTC
-	-	TRBJ1-6	TRBV13	CASSLAQGRTLSYNSPLHF	TGTGCCAGCAGCTTAGCGCAGGGCCGTACCCTCTCCTATAATTCACCCCTCCACTTT
TRBD2	-	TRBJ2-7	TRBV10-2	CASSGPGLAGYTYEQYF	TGCGCCAGCAGTGGACCGGGACTAGCGGGGTATACCTACGAGCAGTACTTC
-	once	TRBJ2-1	TRBV11-2	CASAGPSYNEQFF	TGTGCCAGCGCGGGCCCCTCCTACAATGAGCAGTTCTTC
TRBD1	once	TRBJ2-1	TRBV6-5	CASMMGTGRDEQFF	TGTGCCAGCATGATGGGGACAGGGAGGGATGAGCAGTTCTTC
-	-	TRBJ2-7	TRBV27	CASSLRRGSDHEQYF	TGTGCCAGCAGCCTGAGGCGAGGGTCAGACCACGAGCAGTACTTC
-	-	TRBJ1-6	TRBV6-5	CASSYSKDSFGSPVHF	TGTGCCAGCAGTTACTCGAAAGACAGCTTTGGGTCACCGGTCCACTTT
TRBD1	-	TRBJ2-7	TRBV11-2	CASREQGISYEQYF	TGTGCCAGCAGAGAACAGGGGATATCCTACGAGCAGTACTTC
TRBD1	few	TRBJ1-2	TRBV6-2/TRBV6-3	CASSSTGGLGYTF	TGTGCCAGCAGTTCGACAGGGGGCCTTGGCTACACCTTC
TRBD2	-	TRBJ2-1	TRBV18	CASSPLHAGVGGNEQFF	TGTGCCAGCTCACCACTTCATGCGGGAGTAGGAGGTAATGAGCAGTTCTTC
-	once	TRBJ1-6	TRBV6-5	CASSYDRLNSPLHF	TGTGCCAGCAGTTACGACAGGTTAAATTCACCCCTCCACTTT